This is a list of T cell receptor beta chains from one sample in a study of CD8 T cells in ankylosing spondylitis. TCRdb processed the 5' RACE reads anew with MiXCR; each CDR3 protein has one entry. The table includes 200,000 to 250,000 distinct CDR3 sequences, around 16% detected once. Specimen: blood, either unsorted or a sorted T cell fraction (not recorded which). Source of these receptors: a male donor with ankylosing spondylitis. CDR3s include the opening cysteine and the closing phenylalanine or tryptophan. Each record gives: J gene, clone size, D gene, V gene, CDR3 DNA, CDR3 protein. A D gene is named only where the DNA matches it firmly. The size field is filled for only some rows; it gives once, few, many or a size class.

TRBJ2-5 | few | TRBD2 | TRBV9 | TGTGCCAGCAGCGTAGGGGCTCAAGCGGGAGAAGGAGAGACCCAGTACTTC | CASSVGAQAGEGETQYF
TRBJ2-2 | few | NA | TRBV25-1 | TGTGCCAGCAGTGGAGTGTTTTCGAACACCGGGGAGCTGTTTTTT | CASSGVFSNTGELFF
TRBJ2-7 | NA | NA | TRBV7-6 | TGTGCCAGCAGCACGGGCTCCAACGAGCAGTACTTC | CASSTGSNEQYF
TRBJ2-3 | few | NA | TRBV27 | TGTGCCAGCAGTTTCTTGGGAGTGAGGACAGATACGCAGTATTTT | CASSFLGVRTDTQYF
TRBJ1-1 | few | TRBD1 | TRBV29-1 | TGCAGCGTTCGAGGGGGCGAGACTGAAGCTTCCTTT | CSVRGGETEASF
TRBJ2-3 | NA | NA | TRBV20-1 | TGCAGTGCTAGAGAGCAGGGATCAGGGGTTTTAGCAGATACGCAGTATTTT | CSAREQGSGVLADTQYF
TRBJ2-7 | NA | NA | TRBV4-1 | TGCGCCAGCAGCCAAGGCCCCCGGGGTTCCTACGAGCAGTACTTC | CASSQGPRGSYEQYF
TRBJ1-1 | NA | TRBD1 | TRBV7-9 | TGTGCCAGCAGCTTAGGGGAGACAGGGGAAGCTTTCTTT | CASSLGETGEAFF
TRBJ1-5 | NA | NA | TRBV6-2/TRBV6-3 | TGTGCCAGCAGTTACGGGACTGCCGATCAGCCCCAGCATTTT | CASSYGTADQPQHF
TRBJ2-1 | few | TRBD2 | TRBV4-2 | TGTGCCAGCAGCCAAGAGGGGGGAGGGACTAGCTTATACAATGAGCAGTTCTTC | CASSQEGGGTSLYNEQFF
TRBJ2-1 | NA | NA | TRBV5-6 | TGTGCCAGCAGCGTATCCCCCGGGACCAGAAATGAGCAGTTCTTC | CASSVSPGTRNEQFF
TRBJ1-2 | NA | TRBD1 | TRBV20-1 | TGCAGTGCCAGGGGACGAACAGGGGGCCAGGATGGCTACACCTTC | CSARGRTGGQDGYTF
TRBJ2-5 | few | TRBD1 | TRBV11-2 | TGTGCCAGAGGGGGGACAGGGGCAGAGACCCAGTACTTC | CARGGTGAETQYF
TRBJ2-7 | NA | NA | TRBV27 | TGTGCCAGCAGTTCCGCCTACGGGTCCTACGAGCAGTACTTC | CASSSAYGSYEQYF
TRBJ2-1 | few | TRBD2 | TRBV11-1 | TGTGCCAGCAGCCCCCGGACTAGCGGGGGGGTTAGCTCCTACAATGAGCAGTTCTTC | CASSPRTSGGVSSYNEQFF
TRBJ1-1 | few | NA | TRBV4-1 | TGCGCCAGCAGCCCCCAGGGAGCCACTGAAGCTTTCTTT | CASSPQGATEAFF
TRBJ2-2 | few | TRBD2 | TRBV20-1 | TGCAGTGCTAGGGCAGCGGGAGATAACACCGGGGAGCTGTTTTTT | CSARAAGDNTGELFF
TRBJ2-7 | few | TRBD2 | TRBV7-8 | TGTGCCAGCAGCGACAGAGGGACTAGCGGGAGGAACGAGCAGTACTTC | CASSDRGTSGRNEQYF
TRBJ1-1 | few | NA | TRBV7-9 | TGTGCCAGCAGCTTAACGGGAGGGAGGAGGACTGAAGCTTTCTTT | CASSLTGGRRTEAFF
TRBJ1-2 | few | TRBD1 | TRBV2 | TGTGCCAGCAGTGATGCGACAGGGACTTATGGCTACACCTTC | CASSDATGTYGYTF
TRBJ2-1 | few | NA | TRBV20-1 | TGCAGTGCTATTACGAAGTTCTTC | CSAITKFF
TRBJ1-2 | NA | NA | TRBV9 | TGTGCCAGCAGCCCCGGAGCCTCAGGGAGTCGGTATGGCTACACCTTC | CASSPGASGSRYGYTF
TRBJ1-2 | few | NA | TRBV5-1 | TGCGCCAGCAGCTTCACAGGGTCCTCTAATATCTATGGCTACACCTTC | CASSFTGSSNIYGYTF
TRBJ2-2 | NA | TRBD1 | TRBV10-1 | TGCGCCAGCAGTTCTAGGGACAGGGACCCCGGGGAGCTGTTTTTT | CASSSRDRDPGELFF
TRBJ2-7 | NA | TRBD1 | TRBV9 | TGTGCCAGCAGCCCAACAGGGGGATACTACGAGCAGTACTTC | CASSPTGGYYEQYF
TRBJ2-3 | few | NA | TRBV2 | TGTGCCAGCAGTGAATGGGAGCGGAGCACAGATACGCAGTATTTT | CASSEWERSTDTQYF
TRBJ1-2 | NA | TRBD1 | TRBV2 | TGTGCCAGCGAAGGGAGGGGGCTTACTAACTATGGCTACACCTTC | CASEGRGLTNYGYTF
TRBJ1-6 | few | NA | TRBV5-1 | TGCGCCAGCAGCCTGGACCGGTATTCACCCCTCCACTTT | CASSLDRYSPLHF
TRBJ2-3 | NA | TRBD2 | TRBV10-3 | TGTGCCATCAGTTTGGCGGGGGTAGCGGATACGCAGTATTTT | CAISLAGVADTQYF
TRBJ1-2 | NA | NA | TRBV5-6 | TGTGCCAGCAGCTGGGGGACACCCTCTAACTATGGCTACACCTTC | CASSWGTPSNYGYTF
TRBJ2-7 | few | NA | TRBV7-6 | TGTGCCAGCAGCTTAAAGACGGAGGACTACGAGCAGTACTTC | CASSLKTEDYEQYF
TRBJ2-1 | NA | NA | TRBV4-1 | TGCGCCAGCAGCCAGATAGCGGTAAGCTCCTACGATGAGCAGTTCTTC | CASSQIAVSSYDEQFF
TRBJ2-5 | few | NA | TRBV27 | TGTGCCAGCAGTTTATCGAGTTCAGGTCAAGAGACCCAGTACTTC | CASSLSSSGQETQYF
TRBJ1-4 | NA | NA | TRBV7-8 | TGTGCCAGCAGCCTACCCCTGGGGGAAAAACTGTTTTTT | CASSLPLGEKLFF
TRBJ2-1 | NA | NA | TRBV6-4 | TGTGCCAGCAGGATGGGTAGGCCCAATGAGCAGTTCTTC | CASRMGRPNEQFF
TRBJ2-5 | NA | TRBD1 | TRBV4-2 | TGTGCCAGCAGCCCGATAATGTCCGGGACAGACACATCCGAAGAGACCCAGTACTTC | CASSPIMSGTDTSEETQYF
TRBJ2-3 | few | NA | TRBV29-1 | TGCAGCGTTCCAACTAGTGCAACGCAGTATTTT | CSVPTSATQYF
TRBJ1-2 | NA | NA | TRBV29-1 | TGCAGCGTTCTGGGATCCTGTGGCTACACCTTC | CSVLGSCGYTF
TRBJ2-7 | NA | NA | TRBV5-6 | TGTGCCAGCAGCACCTACCCGGGGGCATTATACGAGCAGTACTTC | CASSTYPGALYEQYF
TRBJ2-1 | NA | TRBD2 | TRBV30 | TGTGCCTGGAGGGGGACTACCTCCTACAATGAGCAGTTCTTC | CAWRGTTSYNEQFF
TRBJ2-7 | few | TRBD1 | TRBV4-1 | TGCGCCAGCAGCCAAGAGGGGACAGGGGTTATCGACGAGCAGTACTTC | CASSQEGTGVIDEQYF
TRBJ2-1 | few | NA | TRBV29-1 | TGCAGCGTTGAGGCCCCTCCGGGGGTGGATGAGCAGTTCTTC | CSVEAPPGVDEQFF
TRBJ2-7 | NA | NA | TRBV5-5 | TGTGCCAGCAGCTATTCCCGGGACATGGGATACGAGCAGTACTTC | CASSYSRDMGYEQYF
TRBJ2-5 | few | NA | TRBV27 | TGTGCCAGCAGTGTCACAGGGTGGCAAGAGACCCAGTACTTC | CASSVTGWQETQYF
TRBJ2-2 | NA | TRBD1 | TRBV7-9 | TGTGCCAGCAGCTTCCCACAGGGGGCGCGTAACACCGGGGAGCTGTTTTTT | CASSFPQGARNTGELFF
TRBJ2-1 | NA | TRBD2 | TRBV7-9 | TGTGCCAGCAGCTTACCTCTTGGGACTAGCGGGAGGGCCTACGAGCAGTTCTTC | CASSLPLGTSGRAYEQFF
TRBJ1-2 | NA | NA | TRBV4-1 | TGCGCCAGCAGCCAAGACCGGACAGCCTCCCTTTATGGCTACACCTTC | CASSQDRTASLYGYTF
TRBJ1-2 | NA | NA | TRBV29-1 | TGCAGCGTTGACAGGACAGACGCCTATGGCTACACCTTC | CSVDRTDAYGYTF
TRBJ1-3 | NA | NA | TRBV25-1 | TGTGCCAGCAGTAACCCGGACGTTGACTCCTCTGGAAACACCATATATTTT | CASSNPDVDSSGNTIYF
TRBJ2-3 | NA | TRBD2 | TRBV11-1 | TGTGCCAGCAGCTTTAGCGGACTAGCGGGGGACACGCAGTATTTT | CASSFSGLAGDTQYF
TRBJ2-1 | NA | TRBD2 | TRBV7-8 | TGTGCCAGCAGCTTAGTGGTAGCGGGAAACAATGAGCAGTTCTTC | CASSLVVAGNNEQFF
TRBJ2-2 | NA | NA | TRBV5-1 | TGCGCCAGCAGCTTCGACAGGACCCGGTGGACCGGGGAGCTGTTTTTT | CASSFDRTRWTGELFF